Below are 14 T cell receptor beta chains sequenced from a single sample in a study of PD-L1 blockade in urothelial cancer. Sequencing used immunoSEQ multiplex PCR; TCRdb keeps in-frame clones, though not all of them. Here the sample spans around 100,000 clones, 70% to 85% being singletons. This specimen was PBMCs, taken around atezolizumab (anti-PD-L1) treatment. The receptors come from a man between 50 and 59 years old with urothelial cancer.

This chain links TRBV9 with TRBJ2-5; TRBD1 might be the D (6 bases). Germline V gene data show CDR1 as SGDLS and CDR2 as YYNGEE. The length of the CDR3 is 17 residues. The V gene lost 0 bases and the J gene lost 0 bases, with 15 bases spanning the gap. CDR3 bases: TGTGCCAGCAGCGTAGCTACATCTGACAGGAACCAAGAGACCCAGTACTTC. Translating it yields CASSVATSDRNQETQYF.

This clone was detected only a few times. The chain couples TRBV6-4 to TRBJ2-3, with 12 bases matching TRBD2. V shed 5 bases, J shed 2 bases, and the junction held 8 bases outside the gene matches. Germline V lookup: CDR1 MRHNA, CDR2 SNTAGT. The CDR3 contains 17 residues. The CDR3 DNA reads TGTGCCAGCAGTCCGCTAGCGGGAGGGGGTGCCACAGATACGCAGTATTTT. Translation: CASSPLAGGGATDTQYF.

The CDR3 nucleotides are TGTGCCAGCAGTTTATGGACCGGTTCGGGACAGGAAGCTTTCTTT. It translates to CASSLWTGSGQEAFF. This rearrangement joins TRBV28 to TRBJ1-1; 7 bases align to TRBD1. Trimming took 0 bases from V and 8 from J; bases not matched to a gene: 9. Per the germline V gene, CDR1 is MDHEN and CDR2 is SYDVKM. The CDR3 has 15 amino acids.

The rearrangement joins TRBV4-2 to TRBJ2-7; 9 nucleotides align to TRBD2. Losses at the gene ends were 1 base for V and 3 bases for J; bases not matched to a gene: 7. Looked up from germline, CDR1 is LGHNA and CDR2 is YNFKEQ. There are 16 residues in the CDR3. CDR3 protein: CASSQALASGIYEQYF. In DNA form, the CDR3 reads TGTGCCAGCAGCCAAGCCTTGGCTAGCGGGATCTACGAGCAGTACTTC.

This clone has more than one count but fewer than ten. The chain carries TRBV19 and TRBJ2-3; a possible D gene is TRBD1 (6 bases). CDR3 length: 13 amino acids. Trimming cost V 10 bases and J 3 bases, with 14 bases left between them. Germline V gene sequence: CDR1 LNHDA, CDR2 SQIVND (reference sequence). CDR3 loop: CATRNRETDTQYF. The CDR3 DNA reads TGTGCCACCAGGAACAGGGAAACAGATACGCAGTATTTT.

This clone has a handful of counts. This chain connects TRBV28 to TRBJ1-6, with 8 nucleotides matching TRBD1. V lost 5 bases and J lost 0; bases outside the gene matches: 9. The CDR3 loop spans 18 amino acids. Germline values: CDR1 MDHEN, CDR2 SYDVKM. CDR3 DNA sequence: TGTGCCAGCAGTCTGGGGGGACAGGTCCTCTCCTATAATTCACCCCTCCACTTT. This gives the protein CASSLGGQVLSYNSPLHF.

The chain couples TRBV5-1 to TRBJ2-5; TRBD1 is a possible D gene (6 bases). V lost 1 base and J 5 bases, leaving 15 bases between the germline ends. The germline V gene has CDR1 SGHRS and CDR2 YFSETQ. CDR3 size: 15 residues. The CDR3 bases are TGCGCCAGCAGCTTGCCTAGGGGGATAGGTGAGACCCAGTACTTC. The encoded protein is CASSLPRGIGETQYF.

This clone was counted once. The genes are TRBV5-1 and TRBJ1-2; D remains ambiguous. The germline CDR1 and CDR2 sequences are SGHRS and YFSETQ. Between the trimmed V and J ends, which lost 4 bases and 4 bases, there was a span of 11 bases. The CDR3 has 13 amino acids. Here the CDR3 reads CASSPSGGYGYTF. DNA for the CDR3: TGCGCCAGCAGCCCTAGCGGAGGCTATGGCTACACCTTC.

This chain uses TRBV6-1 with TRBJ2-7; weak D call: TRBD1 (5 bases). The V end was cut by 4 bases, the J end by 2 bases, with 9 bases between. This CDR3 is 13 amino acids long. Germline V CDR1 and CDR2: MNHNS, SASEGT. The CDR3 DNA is TGTGCCAGCAGTGCGGACAAAACCTACGAGCAGTACTTC. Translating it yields CASSADKTYEQYF.

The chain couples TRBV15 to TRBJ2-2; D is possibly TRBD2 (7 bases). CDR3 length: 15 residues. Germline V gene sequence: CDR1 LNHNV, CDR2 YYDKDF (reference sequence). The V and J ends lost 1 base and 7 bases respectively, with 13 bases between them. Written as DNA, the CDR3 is TGTGCCACCAGCAGAGGATGGGGAGGGGGCGGGGAGCTGTTTTTT. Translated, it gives CATSRGWGGGGELFF. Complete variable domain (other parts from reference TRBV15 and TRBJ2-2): DAMVIQNPRYQVTQFGKPVTLSCSQTLNHNVMYWYQQKSSQAPKLLFHYYDKDFNNEADTPDNFQSRRPNTSFCFLDIRSPGLGDTAMYLCATSRGWGGGGELFFGEGSRLTVL.

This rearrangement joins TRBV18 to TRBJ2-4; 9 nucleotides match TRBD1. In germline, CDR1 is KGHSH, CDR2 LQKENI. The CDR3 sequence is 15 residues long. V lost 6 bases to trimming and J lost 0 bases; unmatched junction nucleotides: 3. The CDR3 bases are TGTGCCAGCTCGCGGACAGGGGAAGCCAAAAACATTCAGTACTTC. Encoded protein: CASSRTGEAKNIQYF.

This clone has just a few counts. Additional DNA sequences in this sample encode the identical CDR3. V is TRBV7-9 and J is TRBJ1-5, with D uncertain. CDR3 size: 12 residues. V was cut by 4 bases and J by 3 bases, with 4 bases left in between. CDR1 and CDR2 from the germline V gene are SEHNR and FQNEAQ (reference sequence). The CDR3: CASSSLNQPQHF. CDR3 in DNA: TGTGCCAGCAGCTCCCTCAATCAGCCCCAGCATTTT. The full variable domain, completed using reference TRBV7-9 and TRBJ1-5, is DTGVSQNPRHKITKRGQNVTFRCDPISEHNRLYWYRQTLGQGPEFLTYFQNEAQLEKSRLLSDRFSAERPKGSFSTLEIQRTEQGDSAMYLCASSSLNQPQHFGDGTRLSIL.

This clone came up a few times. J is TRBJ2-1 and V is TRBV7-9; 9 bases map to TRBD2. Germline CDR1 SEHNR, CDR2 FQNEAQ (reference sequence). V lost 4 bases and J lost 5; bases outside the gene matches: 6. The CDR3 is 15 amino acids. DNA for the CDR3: TGTGCCAGCAGCTCCCATGCTAGCGGGAACAATGAGCAGTTCTTC. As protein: CASSSHASGNNEQFF.

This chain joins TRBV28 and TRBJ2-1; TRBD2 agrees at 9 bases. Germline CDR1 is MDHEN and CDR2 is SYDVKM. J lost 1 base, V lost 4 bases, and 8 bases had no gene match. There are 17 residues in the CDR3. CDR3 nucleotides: TGTGCCAGCAGTTCACCGGGACTAGCTCGATCCTACAATGAGCAGTTCTTC. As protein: CASSSPGLARSYNEQFF.